One and the same sample provided the 26 T cell receptor beta chains below, sequenced in a study of Graves' ophthalmopathy and Graves' hyperthyroidism (dated by TCRdb to the late 2010s). TCRdb shows the sequencer as Illumina HiSeq 2000. For repertoire sequencing, the TCR beta CDR3 regions were amplified from RNA transcripts. The first round of RT-PCR was done with HTBI primers and the Qiagen OneStep RT-PCR kit, and was followed by a second round of multiplex PCR, then size selection and purification. TCRdb trimmed the raw reads at Q25, called clones with MiXCR and kept productive beta chains. Rows with a matching CDR3 protein are joined into one entry that keeps the most common DNA and genes. Here the sample has around 1.1 million distinct CDR3 sequences; about two fifths occur a single time. The top ten constitute over 8.5% of the sample. Sequenced: peripheral blood or thyroid tissue (not recorded which). The receptors come from an adult man with Graves' hyperthyroidism.

This clonotype has a count of ten or more. The CDR3 reads CASSTIRDNTEAFF. CDR3 bases: TGTGCCAGTAGTACTATCCGGGACAACACTGAAGCTTTCTTT. The chain links TRBV19 to TRBJ1-1; maybe TRBD1 (5 bases). The CDR3 has 14 residues. Per germline, CDR1 LNHDA and CDR2 SQIVND (reference sequence). Trimming removed 4 bases at V and 2 bases at J, with 11 bases between.

The rearrangement links TRBV6-5 to TRBJ2-2; the match to TRBD1 covers 8 bases. Per germline, CDR1 MNHEY and CDR2 SVGAGI. The CDR3 has 12 amino acids. Trimming took 8 bases from V and 6 from J; bases not matched to a gene: 2. For the CDR3, the DNA is TGTGCCAGCCAGACAGGGGCCGGGGAGCTGTTTTTT. Amino acids: CASQTGAGELFF.

The CDR3 DNA reads as TGTGCCACCAGCCCCTGGCGTGCCGCCAGCTCTGGAAACACCATATATTTT. Its translation: CATSPWRAASSGNTIYF. The chain joins TRBV15 to TRBJ1-3, with unresolved D. Germline loops: CDR1 LNHNV, CDR2 YYDKDF (reference sequence). The CDR3 totals 17 residues. V lost 5 bases and J lost 0, with 17 bases in between.

The CDR3 here is CATSRDRVRASGGYTF. DNA for the CDR3: TGTGCCACCAGCAGAGATCGGGTCAGGGCTTCTGGTGGCTACACCTTC. This chain uses TRBV15 with TRBJ1-2; tentative D call: TRBD1 (5 bases). Looked up from germline, CDR1 is LNHNV and CDR2 is YYDKDF (reference sequence). There are 16 residues in the CDR3. V lost 0 bases and J lost 7, with 18 bases in between.

The chain employs TRBV5-6 and TRBJ2-2; 7 bases fit TRBD1. The CDR3 is 15 residues long. Germline assignment: CDR1 SGHDT and CDR2 YYEEEE. After removal of 2 bases from V and 3 bases from J, the junction contained 4 bases not matched to a gene. CDR3 DNA: TGTGCCAGCAGCTTTCTTCAGGGGGACACCGGGGAGCTGTTTTTT. Encoded protein: CASSFLQGDTGELFF.

The count of this clonotype is one. This chain links TRBV2 with TRBJ1-2; tentative D call: TRBD1 (5 bases). Germline CDR1 and CDR2: SNHLY and FYNNEI. The V and J ends lost 4 bases and 8 bases respectively, with 14 bases between them. This CDR3 has 13 residues. The CDR3 DNA sequence: TGTGCCAGCAGTGTGGTTACAGGTGGCGGCTACACCTTC. Its translation is CASSVVTGGGYTF.

In its sample, this clonotype was seen many times. The V and J genes are TRBV14 and TRBJ1-5; no reliable D call. V was trimmed by 4 bases and J by 9 bases, leaving 10 bases between them. CDR1 is SGHDN, CDR2 FVKESK, per germline. The CDR3 consists of 12 residues. Here the CDR3 DNA reads TGTGCCAGCAGCCTTCCACTTGGGCCCCAGCATTTT. Its translation is CASSLPLGPQHF. The whole variable domain, remainder taken from reference TRBV14 and TRBJ1-5, is EAGVTQFPSHSVIEKGQTVTLRCDPISGHDNLYWYRRVMGKEIKFLLHFVKESKQDESGMPNNRFLAERTGGTYSTLKVQPAELEDSGVYFCASSLPLGPQHFGDGTRLSIL.

In DNA form, the CDR3 reads TGTGCCAGCAGGAGGGGAGTAGCGGTCACTGAAGCTTTCTTT. Translation gives CASRRGVAVTEAFF. The genes are TRBV12-3 or TRBV12-4 and TRBJ1-1; weak D call: TRBD1 (5 bases). The CDR3 totals 14 residues. V was trimmed by 6 bases and J by 4 bases, leaving 15 bases between them.

This chain uses TRBV11-1 with TRBJ2-7, with a tentative D call TRBD1 (5 bases). V shed 3 bases and J shed 6 bases, with 12 bases lying between them. The CDR3 extends over 13 amino acids. CDR1 SGHAT and CDR2 FQDESV come from the germline V gene (reference sequence). The CDR3 is CASSFSSDSEQYF. CDR3 in DNA: TGTGCCAGCAGCTTTAGTTCCGACAGCGAGCAGTACTTC. Using reference TRBV11-1 and TRBJ2-7 for the parts outside the CDR3, the full variable domain is EAEVAQSPRYKITEKSQAVAFWCDPISGHATLYWYRQILGQGPELLVQFQDESVVDDSQLPKDRFSAERLKGVDSTLKIQPAELGDSAMYLCASSFSSDSEQYFGPGTRLTVT.

Regarding this clonotype: The junction and the germline gene differ at one end; a read error may be behind it. The chain joins TRBV10-3 to TRBJ2-6; 11 bases match TRBD1. The V gene's germline CDR1 is ENHRY and CDR2 SYGVKD. CDR3 length: 14 residues. CDR3 sequence (DNA): TGTGCCATCAGTGGGGGACAGGGGGTCAACGTCCTGACTTTC. It translates to CAISGGQGVNVLTF.

This clonotype was counted only a few times. The V gene is TRBV3-1, the J gene TRBJ1-4, with D tentatively TRBD1 (6 bases). The CDR3 has 12 residues. V dropped 8 bases and J dropped 4 bases, with 8 bases sitting between them. Germline values: CDR1 LGHDT, CDR2 YNNKEL (reference sequence). CDR3 protein: CASGQLNEKLFF. As DNA, the CDR3 is TGTGCCAGCGGACAGCTTAATGAAAAACTGTTTTTT.

The chain uses TRBV28 and TRBJ2-5, with 13 bases matching TRBD2. The CDR3 length is 16 residues. J was trimmed by 4 bases and V by 6 bases; bases with no gene match: 8. Germline CDR1 MDHEN, CDR2 SYDVKM. CDR3 protein: CASRTTGTSGAETQYF. CDR3 DNA: TGTGCCAGCAGAACCACCGGGACTAGCGGGGCAGAGACCCAGTACTTC. Filled out from reference TRBV28 and TRBJ2-5, the complete variable domain reads DVKVTQSSRYLVKRTGEKVFLECVQDMDHENMFWYRQDPGLGLRLIYFSYDVKMKEKGDIPEGYSVSREKKERFSLILESASTNQTSMYLCASRTTGTSGAETQYFGPGTRLLVL.

This clonotype was seen many times. The chain is built from TRBV5-1 and TRBJ1-4; no firm D call. The CDR3 has 13 amino acids. CDR1 is SGHRS and CDR2 is YFSETQ in the germline V gene. The V and J ends lost 4 bases and 3 bases respectively, with 7 bases between them. The CDR3 protein is CASSRTANEKLFF. The CDR3 region has the DNA TGCGCCAGCAGCCGAACAGCTAATGAAAAACTGTTTTTT.

As concerns this clonotype: One end of the junction varies from germline; a read error may be responsible. This chain links TRBV10-3 with TRBJ2-2, with TRBD2 as a possible D gene (6 bases). CDR1 and CDR2 from the germline V gene are ENHRY and SYGVKD. CDR3 length equals 11 residues. The chain's CDR3 is CASSNPGGLFF. For the CDR3, the DNA is TGTGCCAGCAGTAATCCCGGGGGGCTGTTTTTT.

The gene calls are TRBV7-3 and TRBJ2-2; D is unclear. Germline CDR1 reads SGHTA; CDR2 reads FQGTGA. The CDR3 runs 15 residues. Trimming removed 5 bases from V and 1 base from J, with 11 bases in between. The DNA of the CDR3 is TGTGCCAGCAGCATAGAGTGGTGGAACACCGGGGAGCTGTTTTTT. Protein product: CASSIEWWNTGELFF.

This clonotype was seen ten or more times. V is TRBV20-1 and J is TRBJ1-1, with a possible D match to TRBD1 (5 bases). Germline assignment: CDR1 DFQATT and CDR2 SNEGSKA (reference sequence). The CDR3 loop spans 13 amino acids. Trimming pared 0 bases from V and 3 bases from J, leaving 8 bases between. The DNA for the CDR3 is TGCAGTGCTAGAGATTTAGGGGACACTGAAGCTTTCTTT. It encodes CSARDLGDTEAFF.

This clonotype appeared many times. The rearrangement links TRBV2 to TRBJ2-7; TRBD2 matches at 8 bases. CDR3 length equals 15 residues. The V and J ends lost 2 bases and 2 bases, in that order; junction bases with no gene match: 5. The germline V gene has CDR1 SNHLY and CDR2 FYNNEI. Here the CDR3 reads CASSESGGTTYEQYF. The CDR3 DNA sequence: TGTGCCAGCAGTGAAAGCGGGGGAACTACCTACGAGCAGTACTTC.

CDR3 loop: CASRSQGDGNTEAFF. In DNA, the CDR3 is TGTGCCAGCAGATCGCAGGGTGATGGGAACACTGAAGCTTTCTTT. This sequence joins TRBV6-6 and TRBJ1-1; D possibly corresponds to TRBD1 (5 bases). The CDR3 runs 15 residues. Germline loops: CDR1 MNHNY, CDR2 SVGAGI (reference sequence). Trimming cost V 6 bases and J 1 base, with 15 bases left between them.

This clonotype was observed many times. The chain uses TRBV29-1 and TRBJ2-7; 9 nucleotides agree with TRBD2. V dropped 0 bases and J dropped 4; count of bases not matched to a gene: 7. In germline, CDR1 is SQVTM, CDR2 ANQGSEA. The CDR3 covers 15 residues. CDR3: CSVEDGAGGKYEQYF. The CDR3 DNA reads as TGCAGCGTTGAAGATGGGGCGGGGGGGAAATACGAGCAGTACTTC.

The CDR3 bases are TGTGCCAGCAGCTATAGGACAGGGAGCAATCAGCCCCAGCATTTT. Translation gives CASSYRTGSNQPQHF. The chain recombines TRBV7-6 with TRBJ2-2, with 8 bases aligning to TRBD1. Near its end, the DNA agrees better with TRBJ1-5, so the J call may be wrong. This CDR3 has 15 amino acids. CDR1 and CDR2 (germline): SGHVS, FNYEAQ.

This clonotype was seen at least ten times. The CDR3 loop reads CASGPDWGASYEQYF. CDR3 DNA sequence: TGTGCCAGCGGCCCCGATTGGGGCGCCTCCTACGAGCAGTACTTC. The chain employs TRBV2 and TRBJ2-7; a possible D gene is TRBD1 (5 bases). This CDR3 is 15 amino acids long. Germline V CDR1 and CDR2: SNHLY, FYNNEI. The germline V and J ends were trimmed by 8 bases and 0 bases, with 17 bases remaining between them.

There are many counts of this clonotype. The chain employs TRBV10-1 and TRBJ1-5; 8 bases agree with TRBD1. Trimming took 7 bases from V and 8 from J; bases not matched to a gene: 10. The germline gives CDR1 WNHNN, CDR2 SYGVQD (reference sequence). This CDR3 contains 14 residues. DNA of the CDR3: TGCGCCAGCAAGTTCAGGGGGCAACTAAAGCCCCAGCATTTT. It yields the protein CASKFRGQLKPQHF.

This clonotype was detected a few times. This chain links TRBV7-9 with TRBJ2-5; D possibly corresponds to TRBD1 (6 bases). This CDR3 has 15 residues. The germline V gene encodes CDR1 SEHNR and CDR2 FQNEAQ (reference sequence). Trimming removed 6 bases at V and 2 bases at J, with 16 bases between. The DNA of the CDR3 is TGTGCCAGCAGTCAGACCGGGACACTTCAAGAGACCCAGTACTTC. It encodes CASSQTGTLQETQYF.

This clonotype was seen ten or more times. The rearrangement links TRBV7-6 to TRBJ2-7, with a possible D match to TRBD2 (5 bases). Germline V gives CDR1 SGHVS, CDR2 FNYEAQ. This CDR3 comprises 14 residues. The ends were cut back, 1 base at V and 5 bases at J, with 12 bases in the middle. The CDR3 spells CASSLELRGHEQYF. The CDR3 region has the DNA TGTGCCAGCAGCTTAGAATTACGCGGGCACGAGCAGTACTTC. The variable domain in full, completed from reference TRBV7-6 and TRBJ2-7, reads GAGVSQSPRYKVTKRGQDVALRCDPISGHVSLYWYRQALGQGPEFLTYFNYEAQQDKSGLPNDRFSAERPEGSISTLTIQRTEQRDSAMYRCASSLELRGHEQYFGPGTRLTVT.

The V gene is TRBV14, the J gene TRBJ1-2; D unresolved. V was cut by 3 bases and J by 8 bases, with 10 bases left in between. This CDR3 region has 12 residues. Germline V gene data show CDR1 as SGHDN and CDR2 as FVKESK. Here the CDR3 reads CASSHKVGGYTF. CDR3 in DNA: TGTGCCAGCAGCCACAAAGTCGGAGGCTACACCTTC.

This clonotype was found many times. The chain has TRBV29-1 and TRBJ1-2; 12 positions match TRBD1. The CDR3 length is 12 residues. Germline lookup yields CDR1 SQVTM and CDR2 ANQGSEA. V gave up 7 bases and J gave up 5 bases; unmatched junction bases: 2. The CDR3 DNA sequence: TGCAGCGGGGGACAGGGGGCGTATGGCTACACCTTC. Translated: CSGGQGAYGYTF.